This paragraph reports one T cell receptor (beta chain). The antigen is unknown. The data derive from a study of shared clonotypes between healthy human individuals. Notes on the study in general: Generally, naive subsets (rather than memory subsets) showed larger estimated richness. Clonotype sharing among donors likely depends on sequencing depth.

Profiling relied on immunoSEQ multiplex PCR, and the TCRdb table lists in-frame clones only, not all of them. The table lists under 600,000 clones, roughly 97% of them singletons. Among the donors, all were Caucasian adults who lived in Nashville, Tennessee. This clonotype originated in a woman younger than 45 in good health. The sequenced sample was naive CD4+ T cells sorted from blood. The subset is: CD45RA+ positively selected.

The CDR3 nucleotides read TGTGCCAGCAGTGGGGCTGCGGTCAACTATGGCTACACCTTC. It encodes CASSGAAVNYGYTF. The chain is built from TRBV6-1 and TRBJ1-2; D not resolved. This CDR3 is built from 14 residues. From germline, CDR1 is MNHNS and CDR2 SASEGT. The V end lost 4 bases, the J end lost 2 bases, and 11 bases lay between the germline ends.